Each of the 21 T cell receptor beta chains below was sequenced from the same sample in a study of CD8 T cells in Susac syndrome (dated by TCRdb to the late 2010s). Library method: the immunoSEQ multiplex PCR assay. RNA was extracted using the RNeasy kit, and about 0.45 to 1 ug of the RNA was reverse transcribed with random hexamers. Starting from the raw public reads, TCRdb applied fastp trimming at Q25, assembled clones with MiXCR and retained in-frame beta chains. Rows with one shared CDR3 protein collapse into an entry with the most common genes and DNA. Recorded for this sample are 170,000 or so distinct CDR3 sequences; approximately 93% of them occurred a single time. Under 0.095% of the sample rests with the top ten. The sequenced sample consisted of CD4+ T cells from PBMCs. These receptors were collected from a human donor with multiple sclerosis.

The chain combines TRBV20-1 with TRBJ2-3; 8 bases are shared with TRBD2. The CDR3 runs to 14 residues. The germline CDR1 and CDR2 sequences are DFQATT and SNEGSKA (reference sequence). J lost 5 bases, V lost 5 bases, and 9 bases had no gene match. Here the CDR3 reads CSALRAGGGDTQYF. CDR3 bases: TGCAGTGCTCTCCGGGCGGGAGGAGGAGATACGCAGTATTTT.

The chain is built from TRBV5-1 and TRBJ1-1, with 12 bases that match TRBD1. The CDR3 loop spans 14 amino acids. Germline trimming cut 3 bases from V and 6 bases from J; bases unmatched to any gene: 3. The germline CDR1 and CDR2 sequences are SGHRS and YFSETQ. The CDR3 region is CASSWGQGAAEAFF. The CDR3 DNA reads TGCGCCAGCAGCTGGGGACAGGGGGCCGCTGAAGCTTTCTTT.

The genes are TRBV6-1 and TRBJ2-7, with D perhaps assigned TRBD1 or TRBD2 (5 bases each). Germline V gene data show CDR1 as MNHNS and CDR2 as SASEGT. This CDR3 spans 15 amino acids. Between the trimmed V and J ends, which lost 2 bases and 3 bases, there was a span of 14 bases. The CDR3 DNA reads as TGTGCCAGCAGTGAATCCCTGGGGACGGGCTACGAGCAGTACTTC. Protein sequence: CASSESLGTGYEQYF.

The chain recombines TRBV24-1 with TRBJ2-5, with D perhaps TRBD2 (5 bases). The CDR3 has 13 residues. V lost 3 bases, J lost 4 bases, and 8 bases lay in between. Germline V gene sequence: CDR1 KGHDR, CDR2 SFDVKD. The CDR3 nucleotides are TGTGCCACCAGTGATGGAGGCCGAGAGACCCAGTACTTC. As protein: CATSDGGRETQYF.

The chain couples TRBV5-1 to TRBJ2-7; D perhaps matches TRBD1 (6 bases). CDR3 length: 15 residues. Per the germline V gene, CDR1 is SGHRS and CDR2 is YFSETQ. The V end was cut by 0 bases, the J end by 7 bases, with 17 bases between. Here the CDR3 DNA reads TGCGCCAGCAGCTTGGTAGCAGGGGTTCAGAATGAGCAGTACTTC. Its protein product is CASSLVAGVQNEQYF.

The chain is built from TRBV7-2 and TRBJ2-5, with TRBD2 matching over 11 bases. Looked up from germline, CDR1 is SGHTA and CDR2 is FQGNSA. The J segment lost 2 bases and the V segment lost 5 bases, leaving 10 bases of the junction unmatched. The CDR3 is 17 residues long. The CDR3 coding sequence is TGTGCCAGCAGCATCGGTCCGGGACTAGCGGAGCAAGAGACCCAGTACTTC. Translating gives CASSIGPGLAEQETQYF.

This clonotype was observed a single time. The genes are TRBV28 and TRBJ2-6; TRBD2 matches at 11 bases. With 7 bases clipped from V and 1 base from J, the junction kept 6 bases outside the gene matches. CDR1 and CDR2 (germline): MDHEN, SYDVKM. The CDR3 runs 17 residues. CDR3 sequence reads: CASTPSGRISGANVLTF. DNA for the CDR3: TGTGCCAGCACCCCTAGCGGGAGGATATCTGGGGCCAACGTCCTGACTTTC.

The chain couples TRBV20-1 to TRBJ1-5, with no clear D. This CDR3 has 14 amino acids. The germline CDR1 and CDR2 sequences are DFQATT and SNEGSKA (reference sequence). V was clipped by 6 bases and J by 6 bases, with 18 bases between them. The CDR3 DNA follows: TGCAGTGCCGCAAAAGACGGTACGTTTCAGCCCCAGCATTTT. It codes for CSAAKDGTFQPQHF.

CDR3 sequence: CASSPSMSTEAFF. CDR3 DNA: TGTGCCAGCAGTCCTAGTATGAGCACTGAAGCTTTCTTT. V gene TRBV5-4 combines with J gene TRBJ1-1; D remains ambiguous. The CDR3 is 13 residues long. CDR1 is SGHNT, CDR2 YYREEE, per germline (reference sequence). Trimming pared 5 bases from V and 4 bases from J, leaving 12 bases between.

The chain couples TRBV20-1 to TRBJ2-5, with 8 bases identical to TRBD2. Germline V lookup: CDR1 DFQATT, CDR2 SNEGSKA (reference sequence). With V trimmed by 6 bases and J by 1 base, 7 bases remained unmatched. This CDR3 comprises 14 residues. CDR3 sequence (DNA): TGCAGTGCCCTGAGCGGGAGCGGCCAAGAGACCCAGTACTTC. Protein: CSALSGSGQETQYF.

This clonotype appeared a single time. The rearrangement uses TRBV3-1 and TRBJ1-1, with D tentatively TRBD1 (5 bases). Trimming removed 0 bases at V and 3 bases at J, with 11 bases between. The CDR3 is 15 amino acids. Germline CDR1 reads LGHDT; CDR2 reads YNNKEL (reference sequence). For the CDR3, the DNA is TGTGCCAGCAGCCAAGATCGGGGCAGGGACACTGAAGCTTTCTTT. Its protein product is CASSQDRGRDTEAFF.

The chain employs TRBV19 and TRBJ1-1; possible D gene TRBD1, 6 bases. Germline assignment: CDR1 LNHDA and CDR2 SQIVND (reference sequence). This CDR3 has 15 residues. V was pared by 4 bases and J by 0 bases, with 12 bases between. The CDR3 sequence: CASSRQGIMNTEAFF. The CDR3 DNA follows: TGTGCCAGTAGTAGGCAGGGGATCATGAACACTGAAGCTTTCTTT. Looking up the rest from reference TRBV19 and TRBJ1-1 gives the full variable domain: DGGITQSPKYLFRKEGQNVTLSCEQNLNHDAMYWYRQDPGQGLRLIYYSQIVNDFQKGDIAEGYSVSREKKESFPLTVTSAQKNPTAFYLCASSRQGIMNTEAFFGQGTRLTVV.

This chain links TRBV7-9 with TRBJ1-1; D remains ambiguous. Between the trimmed V and J ends, which lost 1 base and 4 bases, there was a span of 16 bases. Germline loops: CDR1 SEHNR, CDR2 FQNEAQ (reference sequence). The CDR3 is 16 amino acids. CDR3 nucleotide sequence: TGTGCCAGCAGCTTAGGATCGGTTCGTCTGGGCACTGAAGCTTTCTTT. Translation gives CASSLGSVRLGTEAFF.

The rearrangement links TRBV7-2 to TRBJ2-1, with 7 bases aligning to TRBD2. Germline V gene lookup returns CDR1 SGHTA and CDR2 FQGNSA. Trimming removed 5 bases from V and 9 bases from J; junction bases left unmatched: 10. The CDR3 spans 14 residues. The CDR3 region has the DNA TGTGCCAGCAGCGCCGGACTAGGAGTACTTGAGCAGTTCTTC. Translated, it gives CASSAGLGVLEQFF.

The V call is TRBV6-5, the J call TRBJ2-3; D gene uncertain. The CDR3 is made up of 14 amino acids. V lost 0 bases, J lost 3 bases, and 7 bases lay in between. The germline V gene encodes CDR1 MNHEY and CDR2 SVGAGI. The CDR3 DNA follows: TGTGCCAGCAGTTACTCGACTGGGACAGATACGCAGTATTTT. It yields the protein CASSYSTGTDTQYF.

The V gene is TRBV6-2 or TRBV6-3, the J gene TRBJ1-5; 7 bases are shared with TRBD1. Germline V lookup: CDR1 MNHEY, CDR2 SVGEGT. V was clipped by 6 bases and J by 6 bases; unmatched bases: 8. The CDR3 is made up of 14 amino acids. The CDR3 sequence: CASSRDSASQPQHF. The CDR3 DNA is TGTGCCAGCAGCCGGGACAGCGCCTCTCAGCCCCAGCATTTT.

V gene TRBV24-1 combines with J gene TRBJ2-1; 15 bases line up with TRBD2. The germline V gene encodes CDR1 KGHDR and CDR2 SFDVKD. The length of the CDR3 is 15 residues. The V segment lost 10 bases and the J segment 8 bases; nucleotides outside the gene matches: 8. As DNA, the CDR3 is TGTGCCACACCCCGGGGACTAGCGGGAGGCGATGAGCAGTTCTTC. It specifies CATPRGLAGGDEQFF.

The rearrangement joins TRBV6-6 to TRBJ2-5, with D uncertain. The V gene lost 2 bases and the J gene lost 2 bases, with 9 bases spanning the gap. Germline lookup yields CDR1 MNHNY and CDR2 SVGAGI (reference sequence). This CDR3 is built from 14 residues. In DNA form, the CDR3 reads TGTGCCAGCAGTTACACGACTGGACAAGAGACCCAGTACTTC. Translating gives CASSYTTGQETQYF.

This sequence joins TRBV27 and TRBJ2-3, with no clear D. CDR3 size: 16 residues. Germline CDR1 is MNHEY and CDR2 is SMNVEV (reference sequence). Between the trimmed V and J ends, which lost 0 bases and 3 bases, there was a span of 13 bases. The DNA for the CDR3 is TGTGCCAGCAGTTTATCAAGGACCTCACAGACAGATACGCAGTATTTT. As protein: CASSLSRTSQTDTQYF.

The gene calls are TRBV27 and TRBJ1-5; D is unclear. CDR1 and CDR2 (germline): MNHEY, SMNVEV (reference sequence). The CDR3 loop spans 17 amino acids. V was pared by 1 base and J by 0 bases, with 13 bases between. CDR3 protein: CASSLYADTYSNQPQHF. The DNA of the CDR3 is TGTGCCAGCAGTTTATATGCAGATACCTATAGCAATCAGCCCCAGCATTTT.

This clonotype is a singleton in its sample. The rearrangement uses TRBV6-2 or TRBV6-3 and TRBJ1-1; 11 bases are shared with TRBD1. Germline CDR1 is MNHEY and CDR2 is SVGEGT. The ends lost 5 bases at V and 5 bases at J; junction bases unmatched: 4. This CDR3 contains 14 residues. The CDR3 sequence is CASSPGDRGTEAFF. CDR3 in DNA: TGTGCCAGCAGTCCAGGGGACAGGGGGACTGAAGCTTTCTTT.